Sequencing of this TCR beta chain was carried out in a study of T-cell memory formation after mild COVID-19. V lost 6 bases and J lost 7, with 25 bases in between. This CDR3 is built from 17 residues. TCRdb passed the 5' RACE reads through MiXCR, listing each CDR3 protein once. The sample yields about 470,000 distinct CDR3 sequences, 20% to 30% seen once. The clonotype comes from an adult woman who had mild COVID-19 (a few samples of this study predate the infection). Cell type and time point are not known. The V gene is TRBV12-3 or TRBV12-4, the J gene TRBJ2-1; maybe TRBD2 (6 bases). Sequencing was carried out using PBMCs or a T cell subset sorted from them (not recorded which). The CDR3 loop reads CASSRPVRGTVGNEQFF. The CDR3 coding sequence is TGTGCCAGCAGCCGGCCCGTCCGGGGGACCGTAGGGAATGAGCAGTTCTTC.